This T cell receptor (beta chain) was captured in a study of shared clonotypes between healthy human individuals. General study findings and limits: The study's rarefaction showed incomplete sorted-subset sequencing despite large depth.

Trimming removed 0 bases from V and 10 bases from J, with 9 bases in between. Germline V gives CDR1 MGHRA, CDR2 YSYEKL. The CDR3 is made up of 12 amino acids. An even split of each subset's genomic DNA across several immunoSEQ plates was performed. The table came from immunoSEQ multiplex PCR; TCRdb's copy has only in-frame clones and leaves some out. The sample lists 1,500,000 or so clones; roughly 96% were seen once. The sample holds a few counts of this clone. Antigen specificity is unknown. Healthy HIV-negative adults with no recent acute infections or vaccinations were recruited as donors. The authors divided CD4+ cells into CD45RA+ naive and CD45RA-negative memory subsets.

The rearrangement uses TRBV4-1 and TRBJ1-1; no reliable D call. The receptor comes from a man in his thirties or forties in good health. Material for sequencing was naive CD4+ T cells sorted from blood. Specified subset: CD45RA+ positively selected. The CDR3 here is CASSQDGKGAFF. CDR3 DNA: TGCGCCAGCAGCCAAGACGGGAAGGGAGCTTTCTTT.